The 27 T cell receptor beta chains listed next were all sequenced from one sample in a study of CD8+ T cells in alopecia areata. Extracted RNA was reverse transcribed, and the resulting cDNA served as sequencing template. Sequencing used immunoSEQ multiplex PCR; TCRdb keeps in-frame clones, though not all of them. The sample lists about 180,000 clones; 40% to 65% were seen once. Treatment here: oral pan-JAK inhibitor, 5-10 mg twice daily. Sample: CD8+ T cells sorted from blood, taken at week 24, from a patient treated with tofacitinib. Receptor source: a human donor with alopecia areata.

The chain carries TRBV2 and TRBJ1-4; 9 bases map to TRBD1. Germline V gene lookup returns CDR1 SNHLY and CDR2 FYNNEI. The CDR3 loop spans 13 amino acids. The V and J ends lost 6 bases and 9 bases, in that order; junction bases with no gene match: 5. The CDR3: CASRGGQGKKLFF. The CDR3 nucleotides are TGTGCCAGCAGGGGGGGACAGGGAAAAAAACTGTTTTTT. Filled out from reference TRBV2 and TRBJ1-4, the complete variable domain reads EPEVTQTPSHQVTQMGQEVILRCVPISNHLYFYWYRQILGQKVEFLVSFYNNEISEKSEIFDDQFSVERPDGSNFTLKIRSTKLEDSAMYFCASRGGQGKKLFFGSGTQLSVL.

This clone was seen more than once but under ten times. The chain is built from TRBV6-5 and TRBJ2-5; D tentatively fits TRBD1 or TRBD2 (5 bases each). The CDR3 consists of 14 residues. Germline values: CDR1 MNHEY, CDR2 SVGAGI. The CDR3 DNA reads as TGTGTTTCTGGGACCGAGTCCCCTCAAGAGACCCAGTACTTC. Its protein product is CVSGTESPQETQYF.

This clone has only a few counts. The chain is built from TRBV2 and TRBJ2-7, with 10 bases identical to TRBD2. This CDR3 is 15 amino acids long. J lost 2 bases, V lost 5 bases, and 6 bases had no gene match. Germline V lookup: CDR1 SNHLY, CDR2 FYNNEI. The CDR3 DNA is TGTGCCAGCAGTTTAGCGGGGGGCAAAACCTACGAGCAGTACTTC. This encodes CASSLAGGKTYEQYF.

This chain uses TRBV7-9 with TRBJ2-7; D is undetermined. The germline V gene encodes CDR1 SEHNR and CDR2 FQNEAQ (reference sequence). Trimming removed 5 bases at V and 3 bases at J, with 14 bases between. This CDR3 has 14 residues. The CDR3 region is CASSKGATSYEQYF. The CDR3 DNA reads TGTGCCAGCAGCAAAGGCGCCACGAGCTACGAGCAGTACTTC.

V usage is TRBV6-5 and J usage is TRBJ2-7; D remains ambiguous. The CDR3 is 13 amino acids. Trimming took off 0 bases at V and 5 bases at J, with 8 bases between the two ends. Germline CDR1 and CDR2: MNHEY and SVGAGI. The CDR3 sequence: CASSYSMGNEQYF. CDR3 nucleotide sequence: TGTGCCAGCAGTTACTCGATGGGTAACGAGCAGTACTTC.

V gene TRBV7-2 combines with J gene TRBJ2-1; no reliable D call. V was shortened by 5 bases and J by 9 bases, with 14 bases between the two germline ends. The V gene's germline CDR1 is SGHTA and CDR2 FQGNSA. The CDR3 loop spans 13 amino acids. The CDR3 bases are TGTGCCAGCAGCCCACAACCCGGCAGTGAGCAGTTCTTC. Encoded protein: CASSPQPGSEQFF.

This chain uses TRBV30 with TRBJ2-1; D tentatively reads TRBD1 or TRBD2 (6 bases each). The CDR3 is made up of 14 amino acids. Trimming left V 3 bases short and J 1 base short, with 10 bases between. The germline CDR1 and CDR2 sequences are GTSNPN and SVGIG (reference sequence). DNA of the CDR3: TGTGCCTGGAGGGGGGGCCTATCCTACAATGAGCAGTTCTTC. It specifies CAWRGGLSYNEQFF.

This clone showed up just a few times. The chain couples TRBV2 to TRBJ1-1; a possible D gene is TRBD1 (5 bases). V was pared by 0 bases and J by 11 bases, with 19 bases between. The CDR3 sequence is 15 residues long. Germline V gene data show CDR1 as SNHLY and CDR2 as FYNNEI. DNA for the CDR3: TGTGCCAGCAGTGAAGCGGAAGGGGAAGGAGGAATGGCTTTCTTT. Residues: CASSEAEGEGGMAFF.

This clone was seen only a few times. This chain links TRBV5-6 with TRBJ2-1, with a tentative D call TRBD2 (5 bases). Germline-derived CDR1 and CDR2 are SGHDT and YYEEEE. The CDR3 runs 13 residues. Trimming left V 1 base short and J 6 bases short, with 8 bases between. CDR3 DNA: TGTGCCAGCAGCTTGCGGACTCGCAATGAGCAGTTCTTC. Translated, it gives CASSLRTRNEQFF.

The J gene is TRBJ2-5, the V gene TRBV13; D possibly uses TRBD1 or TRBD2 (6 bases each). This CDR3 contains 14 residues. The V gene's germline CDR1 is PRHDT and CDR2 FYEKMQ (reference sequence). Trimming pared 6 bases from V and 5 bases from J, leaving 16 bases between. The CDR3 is CASSSPGGLETQYF. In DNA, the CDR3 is TGTGCCAGCAGTTCCCCCGGGGGCTTGGAGACCCAGTACTTC.

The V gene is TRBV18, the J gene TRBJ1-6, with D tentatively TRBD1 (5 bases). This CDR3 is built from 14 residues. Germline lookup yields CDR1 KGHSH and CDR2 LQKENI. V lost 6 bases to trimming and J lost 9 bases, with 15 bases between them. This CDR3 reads CASSLTGAISPLHF. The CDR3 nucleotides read TGTGCCAGCTCCCTCACAGGAGCTATTTCACCCCTCCACTTT.

CDR3 coding DNA: TGCGCCAGCAGCCGATCGGACACCTCACAAGAGACCCAGTACTTC. As protein: CASSRSDTSQETQYF. The chain joins TRBV23-1 to TRBJ2-5, with D possibly being TRBD1 (5 bases). TRBV23-1 is marked as an open reading frame, function uncertain. This CDR3 is built from 15 residues. The V and J ends lost 6 bases and 2 bases respectively, with 16 bases between them.

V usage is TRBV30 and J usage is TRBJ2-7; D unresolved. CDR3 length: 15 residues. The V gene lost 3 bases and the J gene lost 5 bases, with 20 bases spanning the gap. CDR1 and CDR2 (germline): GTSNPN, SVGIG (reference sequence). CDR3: CAWSPTSLRGDEQYF. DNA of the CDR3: TGTGCCTGGAGCCCAACCAGTTTACGCGGCGACGAGCAGTACTTC.

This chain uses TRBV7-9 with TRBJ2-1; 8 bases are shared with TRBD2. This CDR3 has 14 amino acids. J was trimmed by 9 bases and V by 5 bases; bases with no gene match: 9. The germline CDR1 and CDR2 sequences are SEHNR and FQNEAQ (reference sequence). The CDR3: CASSPGTSWAEQFF. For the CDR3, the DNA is TGTGCCAGCAGCCCTGGGACTAGTTGGGCTGAGCAGTTCTTC. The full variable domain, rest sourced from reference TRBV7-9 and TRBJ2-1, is DTGVSQNPRHKITKRGQNVTFRCDPISEHNRLYWYRQTLGQGPEFLTYFQNEAQLEKSRLLSDRFSAERPKGSFSTLEIQRTEQGDSAMYLCASSPGTSWAEQFFGPGTRLTVL.

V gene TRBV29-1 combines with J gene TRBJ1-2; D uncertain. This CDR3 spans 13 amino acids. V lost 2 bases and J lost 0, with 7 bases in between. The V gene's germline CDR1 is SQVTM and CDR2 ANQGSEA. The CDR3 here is CSVELSPNYGYTF. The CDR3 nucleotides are TGCAGCGTTGAATTGAGTCCTAACTATGGCTACACCTTC.

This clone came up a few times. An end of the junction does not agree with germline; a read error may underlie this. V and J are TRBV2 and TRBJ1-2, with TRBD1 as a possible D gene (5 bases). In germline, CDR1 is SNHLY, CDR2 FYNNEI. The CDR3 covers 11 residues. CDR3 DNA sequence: TGTGCCAGCAGTGAATCGGAGCCGGGGCTTTTC. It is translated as CASSESEPGLF.

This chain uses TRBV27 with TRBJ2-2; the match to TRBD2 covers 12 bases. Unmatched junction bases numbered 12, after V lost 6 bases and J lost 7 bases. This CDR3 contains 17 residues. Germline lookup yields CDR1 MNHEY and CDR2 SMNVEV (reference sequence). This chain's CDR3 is CASSFITSGGPSGELFF. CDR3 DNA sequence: TGTGCCAGCAGCTTTATAACTAGCGGGGGGCCAAGCGGGGAGCTGTTTTTT.

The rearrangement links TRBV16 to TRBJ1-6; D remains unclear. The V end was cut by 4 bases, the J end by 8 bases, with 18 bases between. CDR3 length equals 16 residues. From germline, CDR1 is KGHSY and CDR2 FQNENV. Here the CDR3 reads CASSPQALVMDSPLHF. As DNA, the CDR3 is TGTGCCAGCAGCCCCCAGGCCCTGGTAATGGATTCACCCCTCCACTTT.

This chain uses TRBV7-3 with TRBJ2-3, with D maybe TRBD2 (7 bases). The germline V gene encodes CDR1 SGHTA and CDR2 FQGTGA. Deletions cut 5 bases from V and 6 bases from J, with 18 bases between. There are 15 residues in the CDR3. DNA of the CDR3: TGTGCCAGCAGCCCCTCTGGAGGGGGGGGCGATACGCAGTATTTT. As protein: CASSPSGGGGDTQYF. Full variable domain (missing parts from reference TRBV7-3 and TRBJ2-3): GAGVSQTPSNKVTEKGKYVELRCDPISGHTALYWYRQSLGQGPEFLIYFQGTGAADDSGLPNDRFFAVRPEGSVSTLKIQRTERGDSAVYLCASSPSGGGGDTQYFGPGTRLTVL.

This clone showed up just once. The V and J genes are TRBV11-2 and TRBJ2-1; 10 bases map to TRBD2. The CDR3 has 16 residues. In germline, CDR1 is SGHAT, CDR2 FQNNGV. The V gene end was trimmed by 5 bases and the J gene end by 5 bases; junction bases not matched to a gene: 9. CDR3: CASSPNLAGADNEQFF. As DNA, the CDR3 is TGTGCCAGCAGCCCTAATCTAGCGGGGGCTGACAATGAGCAGTTCTTC.

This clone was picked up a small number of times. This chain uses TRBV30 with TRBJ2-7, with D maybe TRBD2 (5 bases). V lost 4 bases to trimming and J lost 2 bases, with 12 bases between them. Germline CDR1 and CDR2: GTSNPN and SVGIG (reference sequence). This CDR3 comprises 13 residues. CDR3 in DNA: TGTGCCTGGACAGAGGGAGCACCCTACGAGCAGTACTTC. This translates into CAWTEGAPYEQYF.

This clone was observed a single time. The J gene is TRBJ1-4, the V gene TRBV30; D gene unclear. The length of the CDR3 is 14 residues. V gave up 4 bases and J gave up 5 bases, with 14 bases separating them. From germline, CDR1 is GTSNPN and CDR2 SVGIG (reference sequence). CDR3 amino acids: CAWKRSGLNEKLFF. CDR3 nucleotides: TGTGCCTGGAAGCGGTCAGGCTTAAATGAAAAACTGTTTTTT.

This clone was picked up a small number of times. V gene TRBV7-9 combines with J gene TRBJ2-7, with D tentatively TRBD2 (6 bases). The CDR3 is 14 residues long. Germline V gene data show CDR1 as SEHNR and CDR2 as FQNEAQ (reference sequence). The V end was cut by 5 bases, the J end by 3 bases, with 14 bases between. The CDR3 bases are TGTGCCAGCAGCCTAGGGGACTCCTTCTACGAGCAGTACTTC. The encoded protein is CASSLGDSFYEQYF.

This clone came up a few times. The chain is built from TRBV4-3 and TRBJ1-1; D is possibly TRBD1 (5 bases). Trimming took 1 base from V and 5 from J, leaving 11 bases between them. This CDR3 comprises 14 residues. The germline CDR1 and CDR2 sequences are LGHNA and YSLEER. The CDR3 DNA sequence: TGCGCCAGCAGCCAAGTCCAGGGAGGTACTGAAGCTTTCTTT. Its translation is CASSQVQGGTEAFF.

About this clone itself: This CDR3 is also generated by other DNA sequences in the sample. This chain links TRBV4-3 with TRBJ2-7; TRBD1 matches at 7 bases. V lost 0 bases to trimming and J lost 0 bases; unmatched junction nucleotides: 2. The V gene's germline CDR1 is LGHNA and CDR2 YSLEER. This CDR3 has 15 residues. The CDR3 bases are TGCGCCAGCAGCCAAGATGCAGGGGGCTCCTACGAGCAGTACTTC. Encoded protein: CASSQDAGGSYEQYF.

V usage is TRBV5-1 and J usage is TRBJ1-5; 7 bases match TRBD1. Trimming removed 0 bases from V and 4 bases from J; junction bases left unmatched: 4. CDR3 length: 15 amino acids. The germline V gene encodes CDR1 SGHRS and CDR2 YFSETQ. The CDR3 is CASSLGETGNQPQHF. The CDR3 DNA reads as TGCGCCAGCAGCTTGGGTGAGACAGGGAATCAGCCCCAGCATTTT.

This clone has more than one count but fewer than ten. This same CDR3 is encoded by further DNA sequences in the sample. This chain's CDR3 is CASSSGTGSYEQYF. In DNA, the CDR3 is TGTGCCAGCAGTTCCGGGACAGGCTCCTACGAGCAGTACTTC. The rearrangement links TRBV5-6 to TRBJ2-7; 8 bases align to TRBD1. The CDR3 runs 14 residues. V shed 5 bases and J 0 bases; nucleotides not matched to a gene: 4. Germline values: CDR1 SGHDT, CDR2 YYEEEE.